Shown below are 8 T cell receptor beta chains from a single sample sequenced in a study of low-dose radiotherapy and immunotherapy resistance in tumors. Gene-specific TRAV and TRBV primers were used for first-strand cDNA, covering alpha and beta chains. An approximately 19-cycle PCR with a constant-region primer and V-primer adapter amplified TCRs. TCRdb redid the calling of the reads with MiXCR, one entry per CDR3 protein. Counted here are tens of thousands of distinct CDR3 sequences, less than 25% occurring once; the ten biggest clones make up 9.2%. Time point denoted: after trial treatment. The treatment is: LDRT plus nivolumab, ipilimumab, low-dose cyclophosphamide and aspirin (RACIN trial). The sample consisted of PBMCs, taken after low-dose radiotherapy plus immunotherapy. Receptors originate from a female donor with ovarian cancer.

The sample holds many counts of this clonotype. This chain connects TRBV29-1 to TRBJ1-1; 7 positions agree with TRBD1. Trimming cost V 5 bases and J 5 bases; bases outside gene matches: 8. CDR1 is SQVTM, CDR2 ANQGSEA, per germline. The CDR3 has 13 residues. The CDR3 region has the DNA TGCAGCGTTTCGACAGGGCGGATGACTGAAGCTTTCTTT. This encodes CSVSTGRMTEAFF.

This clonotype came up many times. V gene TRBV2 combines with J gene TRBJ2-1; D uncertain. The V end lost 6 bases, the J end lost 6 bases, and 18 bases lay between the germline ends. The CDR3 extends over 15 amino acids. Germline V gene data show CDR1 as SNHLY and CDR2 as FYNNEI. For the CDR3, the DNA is TGTGCCAGCAGAGCCCGGACGGTTTCTAGCAATGAGCAGTTCTTC. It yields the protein CASRARTVSSNEQFF.

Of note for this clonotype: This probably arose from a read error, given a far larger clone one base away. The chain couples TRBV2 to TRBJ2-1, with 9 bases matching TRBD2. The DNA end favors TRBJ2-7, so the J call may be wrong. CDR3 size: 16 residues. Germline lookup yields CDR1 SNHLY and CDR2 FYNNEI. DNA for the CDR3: TGTGCCAGCAGTGAAGGAAAGGTAGCGGGAGTACCCGAGCAGTACTTC. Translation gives CASSEGKVAGVPEQYF.

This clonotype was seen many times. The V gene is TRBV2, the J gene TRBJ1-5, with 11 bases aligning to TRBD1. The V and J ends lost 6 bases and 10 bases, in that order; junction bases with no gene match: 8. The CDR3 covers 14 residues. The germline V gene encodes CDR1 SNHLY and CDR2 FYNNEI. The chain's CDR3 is CASRPGTGGGPQHF. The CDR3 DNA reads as TGTGCCAGCAGGCCCGGGACAGGGGGAGGACCCCAGCATTTT.

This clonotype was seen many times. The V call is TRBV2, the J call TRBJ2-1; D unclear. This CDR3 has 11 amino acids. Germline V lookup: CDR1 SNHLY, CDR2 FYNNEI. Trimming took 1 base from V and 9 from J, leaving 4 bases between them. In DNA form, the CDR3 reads TGTGCCAGCAGTGAAGTGCTTGAGCAGTTCTTC. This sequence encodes CASSEVLEQFF. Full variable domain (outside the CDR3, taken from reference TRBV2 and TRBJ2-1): EPEVTQTPSHQVTQMGQEVILRCVPISNHLYFYWYRQILGQKVEFLVSFYNNEISEKSEIFDDQFSVERPDGSNFTLKIRSTKLEDSAMYFCASSEVLEQFFGPGTRLTVL.

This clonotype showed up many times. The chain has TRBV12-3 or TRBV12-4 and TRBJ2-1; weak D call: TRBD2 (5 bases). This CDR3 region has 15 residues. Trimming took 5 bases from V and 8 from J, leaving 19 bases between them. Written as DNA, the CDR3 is TGTGCCAGCAGTCCACCACGGGGTTTTGGGGATGAGCAGTTCTTC. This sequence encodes CASSPPRGFGDEQFF.

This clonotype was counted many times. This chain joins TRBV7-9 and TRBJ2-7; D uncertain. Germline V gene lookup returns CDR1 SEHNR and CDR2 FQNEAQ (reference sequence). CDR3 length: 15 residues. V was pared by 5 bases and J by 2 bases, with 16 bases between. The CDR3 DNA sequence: TGTGCCAGCAGCGCATCTCAAGGCCCGCCCTACGAGCAGTACTTC. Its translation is CASSASQGPPYEQYF.

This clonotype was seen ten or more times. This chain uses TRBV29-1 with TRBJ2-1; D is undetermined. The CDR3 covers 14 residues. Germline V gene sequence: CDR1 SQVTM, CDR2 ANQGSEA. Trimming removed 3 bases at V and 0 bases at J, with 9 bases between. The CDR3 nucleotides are TGCAGCGTTGATGCAGGACGCTCCTACAATGAGCAGTTCTTC. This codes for CSVDAGRSYNEQFF.